Below are 13 T cell receptor beta chains sequenced from a single sample in a study of T cells in localized non-small cell lung cancer. Sequencing used immunoSEQ multiplex PCR; TCRdb keeps in-frame clones, though not all of them. The sample records 60,000 to 85,000 clones, 70% to 90% being singletons. This specimen was peripheral blood, taken before any cancer treatment. The receptors shown here come from a male donor older than 55 with stage III squamous cell lung carcinoma.

The V gene is TRBV5-4, the J gene TRBJ1-1; 8 nucleotides match TRBD1. The CDR3 extends over 18 amino acids. In germline, CDR1 is SGHNT, CDR2 YYREEE (reference sequence). V lost 0 bases and J lost 6; bases outside the gene matches: 16. The CDR3 sequence: CASSLESTAGGAGSEAFF. The CDR3 coding sequence is TGTGCCAGCAGCTTGGAAAGCACTGCAGGGGGCGCCGGGTCTGAAGCTTTCTTT.

CDR3 amino acids: CATSFGGRGNQPQHF. The CDR3 coding sequence is TGTGCCACCAGCTTCGGGGGCAGGGGCAATCAGCCCCAGCATTTT. The chain recombines TRBV15 with TRBJ1-5; D is perhaps TRBD1 (6 bases). Germline values: CDR1 LNHNV, CDR2 YYDKDF (reference sequence). Trimming took off 5 bases at V and 2 bases at J, with 13 bases between the two ends. The length of the CDR3 is 15 residues.

The CDR3 protein is CASSLASGGVRGNEQFF. The CDR3 DNA is TGTGCCAGCAGCTTAGCTAGCGGGGGGGTTCGCGGCAATGAGCAGTTCTTC. The V and J genes are TRBV7-6 and TRBJ2-1; TRBD2 agrees at 11 bases. Germline CDR1 reads SGHVS; CDR2 reads FNYEAQ. With V trimmed by 0 bases and J by 6 bases, 7 bases remained unmatched. The CDR3 has 17 residues.

The genes are TRBV7-9 and TRBJ1-2; D unresolved. From germline, CDR1 is SEHNR and CDR2 FQNEAQ (reference sequence). This CDR3 region has 13 residues. V was shortened by 4 bases and J by 3 bases, with 9 bases between the two germline ends. The CDR3 DNA reads as TGTGCCAGCAGCTCAAGTCCCTACTATGGCTACACCTTC. Protein: CASSSSPYYGYTF.

The rearrangement links TRBV7-9 to TRBJ1-1; D unresolved. Germline V gene lookup returns CDR1 SEHNR and CDR2 FQNEAQ (reference sequence). Trimming left V 1 base short and J 2 bases short, with 5 bases between. The CDR3 totals 13 residues. CDR3 sequence: CASSLEGNTEAFF. CDR3 sequence (DNA): TGTGCCAGCAGCTTAGAGGGTAACACTGAAGCTTTCTTT. Using reference TRBV7-9 and TRBJ1-1 for the parts outside the CDR3, the full variable domain is DTGVSQNPRHKITKRGQNVTFRCDPISEHNRLYWYRQTLGQGPEFLTYFQNEAQLEKSRLLSDRFSAERPKGSFSTLEIQRTEQGDSAMYLCASSLEGNTEAFFGQGTRLTVV.

V gene TRBV7-2 combines with J gene TRBJ2-5; D is perhaps TRBD1 or TRBD2 (6 bases each). Germline CDR1 SGHTA, CDR2 FQGNSA. The CDR3 length is 16 residues. Trimming left V 1 base short and J 5 bases short, with 17 bases between. CDR3 nucleotide sequence: TGTGCCAGCAGCTTAGATACGGAGGGGGGTGTGGAGACCCAGTACTTC. Its translation: CASSLDTEGGVETQYF.

This chain connects TRBV11-2 to TRBJ2-1; 10 nucleotides match TRBD2. CDR1 and CDR2 from the germline V gene are SGHAT and FQNNGV. V lost 5 bases to trimming and J lost 9 bases; unmatched junction nucleotides: 7. The CDR3 spans 14 residues. The DNA of the CDR3 is TGTGCCAGCAGCCTAGGGACTAGCGAGGGTGAGCAGTTCTTC. Translated: CASSLGTSEGEQFF.

The chain has TRBV19 and TRBJ2-2; D not certain. CDR1 and CDR2 from the germline V gene are LNHDA and SQIVND (reference sequence). The CDR3 runs to 13 residues. Trimming cost V 3 bases and J 2 bases, with 4 bases left between them. Here the CDR3 DNA reads TGTGCCAGTAGTATCCCCAACACCGGGGAGCTGTTTTTT. Amino acid sequence: CASSIPNTGELFF.

This clone was picked up a small number of times. The same CDR3 can be traced to other DNA sequences in this sample. The chain uses TRBV5-1 and TRBJ2-6, with D perhaps being TRBD1 or TRBD2 (5 bases each). The germline V gene has CDR1 SGHRS and CDR2 YFSETQ. This CDR3 is built from 15 residues. V shed 2 bases and J shed 2 bases, with 8 bases lying between them. DNA of the CDR3: TGCGCCAGCAGCTTTGGGGGAACTGGGGCCAACGTCCTGACTTTC. The encoded protein is CASSFGGTGANVLTF.

The chain uses TRBV7-2 and TRBJ2-3, with 10 bases identical to TRBD2. This CDR3 region has 16 residues. CDR1 and CDR2 from the germline V gene are SGHTA and FQGNSA. V shed 0 bases, J shed 5 bases, and the junction held 5 bases outside the gene matches. CDR3 amino acids: CASSLARASGGDTQYF. DNA for the CDR3: TGTGCCAGCAGCTTAGCTCGGGCTAGCGGGGGAGATACGCAGTATTTT.

The chain is built from TRBV5-6 and TRBJ2-5; D is possibly TRBD1 or TRBD2 (5 bases each). Trimming pared 5 bases from V and 9 bases from J, leaving 26 bases between. Per germline, CDR1 SGHDT and CDR2 YYEEEE. The CDR3 covers 16 residues. The CDR3 bases are TGTGCCAGCAGTCCGAAGGGCTTGGACTTCTCAGGGCCCCAGTACTTC. This encodes CASSPKGLDFSGPQYF.

J is TRBJ1-1 and V is TRBV6-1, with D unclear. The CDR3 extends over 12 amino acids. Trimming took 3 bases from V and 6 from J, leaving 8 bases between them. Germline-derived CDR1 and CDR2 are MNHNS and SASEGT. CDR3 loop: CASSEGWAEAFF. In DNA form, the CDR3 reads TGTGCCAGCAGTGAGGGCTGGGCTGAAGCTTTCTTT.

V usage is TRBV11-2 and J usage is TRBJ1-4; no definite D call. Trimming stripped 4 bases from V and 0 bases from J, with 3 bases between. The CDR3 is 13 residues long. Germline-derived CDR1 and CDR2 are SGHAT and FQNNGV. Here the CDR3 reads CASSWTTNEKLFF. CDR3 bases: TGTGCCAGCAGCTGGACAACTAATGAAAAACTGTTTTTT.